Listed below are T cell receptor beta chains from one sample, sequenced in a study of T cells after yellow fever vaccination. TCRdb analysed the 5' RACE reads with MiXCR anew, one entry per CDR3 protein. The table lists 250,000 to 400,000 distinct CDR3 sequences, approximately 4.3% of them singletons. Source: PBMCs, taken 15 days after the yellow fever booster vaccination. The origin of the receptors is a man younger than 35 who received the YFV17D yellow fever vaccine. Each CDR3 is given without its conserved first and last residue. The order of the fields is D gene, V gene, J gene, CDR3 length, CDR3 protein. D genes are given only for firm matches.

D gene: .; V gene: TRBV12-3/TRBV12-4; J gene: TRBJ1-1; CDR3 length: 10; CDR3 protein: ASSHGNTEAF
D gene: .; V gene: TRBV7-3; J gene: TRBJ2-2; CDR3 length: 13; CDR3 protein: ASSPTGAYTGELF
D gene: .; V gene: TRBV11-2; J gene: TRBJ2-3; CDR3 length: 16; CDR3 protein: ASSLEGVGPARGNTQY
D gene: .; V gene: TRBV27; J gene: TRBJ1-3; CDR3 length: 12; CDR3 protein: ASSWTGSGNTIY
D gene: .; V gene: TRBV10-3; J gene: TRBJ2-3; CDR3 length: 10; CDR3 protein: AISEGRDTQY
D gene: TRBD1; V gene: TRBV7-2; J gene: TRBJ1-2; CDR3 length: 12; CDR3 protein: ASSPGTDGGGYT
D gene: .; V gene: TRBV30; J gene: TRBJ2-2; CDR3 length: 13; CDR3 protein: AWSRDRSKTGELF
D gene: .; V gene: TRBV7-9; J gene: TRBJ2-6; CDR3 length: 13; CDR3 protein: ASSHQSSGANVLT
D gene: .; V gene: TRBV7-2; J gene: TRBJ2-3; CDR3 length: 11; CDR3 protein: ASSLGSSPTQY
D gene: .; V gene: TRBV5-5; J gene: TRBJ2-5; CDR3 length: 14; CDR3 protein: ASRPPLGGGSETQY
D gene: .; V gene: TRBV6-5; J gene: TRBJ2-7; CDR3 length: 10; CDR3 protein: ASRERRGEQY
D gene: TRBD2; V gene: TRBV7-6; J gene: TRBJ2-7; CDR3 length: 13; CDR3 protein: ASSFNLAGTYEQY
D gene: .; V gene: TRBV2; J gene: TRBJ2-1; CDR3 length: 14; CDR3 protein: ASSGQDFPSYNEQF
D gene: .; V gene: TRBV7-6; J gene: TRBJ2-3; CDR3 length: 14; CDR3 protein: ASSPPPGMGTDTQY
D gene: .; V gene: TRBV2; J gene: TRBJ1-1; CDR3 length: 9; CDR3 protein: ASSRRETAF
D gene: TRBD1; V gene: TRBV5-5; J gene: TRBJ1-2; CDR3 length: 13; CDR3 protein: ASSLATGGQYGYT
D gene: .; V gene: TRBV7-6; J gene: TRBJ1-3; CDR3 length: 12; CDR3 protein: ASSLSSGGLTIY
D gene: .; V gene: TRBV4-3; J gene: TRBJ2-5; CDR3 length: 13; CDR3 protein: ASSQEGERAETQY
D gene: .; V gene: TRBV7-2; J gene: TRBJ2-3; CDR3 length: 12; CDR3 protein: ASSYGPNPDTQY
D gene: .; V gene: TRBV4-1; J gene: TRBJ1-1; CDR3 length: 12; CDR3 protein: ASSPSSWNTEAF
D gene: .; V gene: TRBV7-3; J gene: TRBJ2-3; CDR3 length: 13; CDR3 protein: ASSLIGGMLDTQY
D gene: TRBD2; V gene: TRBV11-2; J gene: TRBJ2-1; CDR3 length: 13; CDR3 protein: ASSFVAGGLDEQF
D gene: TRBD2; V gene: TRBV18; J gene: TRBJ2-7; CDR3 length: 15; CDR3 protein: ASSRTGLAGGSYEQY
D gene: .; V gene: TRBV6-6; J gene: TRBJ2-5; CDR3 length: 10; CDR3 protein: ASTPYQETQY
D gene: TRBD2; V gene: TRBV20-1; J gene: TRBJ2-2; CDR3 length: 14; CDR3 protein: SATQRGVTGTGELF
D gene: .; V gene: TRBV10-3; J gene: TRBJ1-4; CDR3 length: 11; CDR3 protein: AISESEDEKLF
D gene: .; V gene: TRBV4-1; J gene: TRBJ1-6; CDR3 length: 16; CDR3 protein: ASSQALKKSSYNSPLH
D gene: .; V gene: TRBV20-1; J gene: TRBJ2-5; CDR3 length: 10; CDR3 protein: SAMTGFETQY
D gene: TRBD1; V gene: TRBV7-9; J gene: TRBJ1-1; CDR3 length: 13; CDR3 protein: ASSVRTGKDTEAF